A single sample is the source of the 11 T cell receptor beta chains below, sequenced in a study of blood T cells in healthy people across ages (dated by TCRdb to about 2015). Libraries were constructed by 5' RACE. Sequencing took place on an Illumina HiSeq 2500. A second PCR of roughly 6 to 11 cycles was run with a J-beta primer mix and a sample-barcoded 5' primer. TCRdb ran its own pipeline on the public reads, namely fastp trimming at Q25 and MiXCR clone calling, and kept in-frame beta chains. Rows are unified per CDR3 protein, each entry keeping the most common DNA and genes. Recorded for this sample are approximately 600,000 distinct CDR3 sequences; under 65% of them occurred a single time. The top ten clones comprise roughly 34% of the sample. Sequencing used blood. The receptors here all came from a man in his 60s in good health.

The rearrangement joins TRBV4-1 to TRBJ1-4, with a weak D call TRBD1 (5 bases). Germline V gene lookup returns CDR1 MGHRA and CDR2 YSYEKL. This CDR3 spans 20 amino acids. The V end lost 0 bases, the J end lost 0 bases, and 20 bases lay between the germline ends. The CDR3 DNA reads as TGCGCCAGCAGCCAAGAAGACGGGGGACGCCTGTCAGCAACTAATGAAAAACTGTTTTTT. Translated, it gives CASSQEDGGRLSATNEKLFF.

This clonotype is a singleton in its sample. This chain uses TRBV5-1 with TRBJ1-6; 10 nucleotides match TRBD1. The V gene's germline CDR1 is SGHRS and CDR2 YFSETQ. This CDR3 is built from 18 residues. The V segment lost 0 bases and the J segment 5 bases; nucleotides outside the gene matches: 8. The CDR3 nucleotides are TGCGCCAGCAGCTTGGAGGGGTGGACAGGGGGTCATAATTCACCCCTCCACTTT. Its translation is CASSLEGWTGGHNSPLHF.

This clonotype was recorded only once. The genes are TRBV10-3 and TRBJ2-2; 8 nucleotides match TRBD1. J gave up 2 bases and V 10 bases, and 6 bases lay outside the gene matches. Germline CDR1 ENHRY, CDR2 SYGVKD. The CDR3 is made up of 14 amino acids. CDR3 nucleotide sequence: TGTGCCACCTCGGACAGGGAAAACACCGGGGAGCTGTTTTTT. This encodes CATSDRENTGELFF.

The chain links TRBV12-3 or TRBV12-4 to TRBJ2-1, with a tentative D call TRBD1 (6 bases). V was pared by 5 bases and J by 9 bases, with 11 bases between. The CDR3 contains 12 residues. CDR3 protein: CASSSRGGEQFF. The CDR3 DNA reads as TGTGCCAGCAGTAGCCGAGGGGGTGAGCAGTTCTTC.

J is TRBJ2-7 and V is TRBV7-8; a weak D match, TRBD1 (5 bases). The DNA end is a closer match to TRBJ2-5, so the J assignment may be wrong. The CDR3 extends over 14 amino acids. CDR1 and CDR2 (germline): SGHVS, FQNEAQ. For the CDR3, the DNA is TGTGCCAGCAGCTCACGGACACCACCGGAGACCCAGTACTTC. Its translation is CASSSRTPPETQYF.

This clonotype came up a few times. The V gene is TRBV20-1, the J gene TRBJ2-1; 11 nucleotides line up with TRBD2. Germline CDR1 reads DFQATT; CDR2 reads SNEGSKA (reference sequence). The CDR3 runs to 13 residues. CDR3 amino acids: CSGLAGGYNEQFF. The CDR3 DNA follows: TGCAGCGGCCTAGCGGGGGGCTACAATGAGCAGTTCTTC.

As regards this clonotype: Mismatch with germline at one junction end may stem from a read error. This chain uses TRBV20-1 with TRBJ1-6, with a possible D match to TRBD1 (6 bases). The germline CDR1 and CDR2 sequences are DFQATT and SNEGSKA (reference sequence). The length of the CDR3 is 12 residues. CDR3 DNA sequence: TGCAGGGCTAGAGGGGGGAATTCACCCCTCCACTTT. Its translation: CRARGGNSPLHF.

This chain connects TRBV7-9 to TRBJ2-6; 8 bases match TRBD1. V lost 7 bases and J lost 0; bases outside the gene matches: 2. Per the germline V gene, CDR1 is SEHNR and CDR2 is FQNEAQ (reference sequence). The CDR3 has 15 amino acids. CDR3 amino acids: CASTGGSSGANVLTF. The CDR3 nucleotides are TGTGCCAGCACAGGGGGCAGCTCTGGGGCCAACGTCCTGACTTTC.

The chain employs TRBV21-1 and TRBJ2-3; the table's D call TRBD1 went unverified against the DNA. TRBV21-1 is a pseudogene. The CDR3 spans 21 residues. The CDR3 sequence: CASSKHPLTGGVSFFTDTQYF. CDR3 DNA: TGTGCCAGCAGCAAACATCCCTTGACAGGGGGCGTTTCCTTTTTTACAGATACGCAGTATTTT.

This chain uses TRBV2 with TRBJ1-1; D is perhaps TRBD1 (5 bases). Per germline, CDR1 SNHLY and CDR2 FYNNEI. This CDR3 contains 13 residues. The V end lost 4 bases, the J end lost 8 bases, and 14 bases lay between the germline ends. Here the CDR3 reads CASSARTTAEAFF. CDR3 DNA: TGTGCCAGCAGTGCCCGAACGACAGCCGAAGCTTTCTTT.

This clonotype turned up a few times. The chain couples TRBV4-1 to TRBJ2-5; 8 positions match TRBD2. The germline CDR1 and CDR2 sequences are MGHRA and YSYEKL. The CDR3 spans 15 residues. Trimming removed 2 bases from V and 5 bases from J; junction bases left unmatched: 7. The CDR3 DNA reads as TGCGCCAGCAGCCAACAAGCGGGGGTCTGGGAGACCCAGTACTTC. Amino acids: CASSQQAGVWETQYF.